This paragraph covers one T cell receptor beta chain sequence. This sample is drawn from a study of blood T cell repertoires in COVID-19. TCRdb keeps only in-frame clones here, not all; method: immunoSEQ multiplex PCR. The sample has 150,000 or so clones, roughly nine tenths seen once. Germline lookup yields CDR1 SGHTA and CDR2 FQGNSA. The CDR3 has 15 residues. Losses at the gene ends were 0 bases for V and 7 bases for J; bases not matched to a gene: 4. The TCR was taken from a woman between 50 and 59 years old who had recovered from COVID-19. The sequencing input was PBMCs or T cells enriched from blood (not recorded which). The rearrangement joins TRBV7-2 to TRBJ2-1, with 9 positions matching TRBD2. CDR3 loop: CASSLARTSANEQFF. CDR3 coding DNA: TGTGCCAGCAGCTTAGCGCGGACTAGCGCTAATGAGCAGTTCTTC.